What follows are 20 T cell receptor beta chains derived from one specimen sequenced in a study of blood T cell repertoires in COVID-19. The assay was immunoSEQ multiplex PCR, and TCRdb's table has in-frame clones only and misses some. Counted here are 250,000 to 350,000 clones, roughly nine tenths occurring once; the ten biggest clones make up 2% to 3%. Sequencing was done on a sample of peripheral blood. The receptors stem from a young man with active or convalescent COVID-19.

This chain joins TRBV14 and TRBJ1-3; TRBD1 might be the D (6 bases). V lost 4 bases to trimming and J lost 0 bases, with 7 bases between them. This CDR3 contains 14 residues. Germline V gene sequence: CDR1 SGHDN, CDR2 FVKESK. CDR3 coding DNA: TGTGCCAGCAGCCCGGGACACTCTGGAAACACCATATATTTT. It is translated as CASSPGHSGNTIYF.

The chain has TRBV7-8 and TRBJ1-2; D uncertain. This CDR3 spans 14 amino acids. V lost 2 bases, J lost 9 bases, and 16 bases lay in between. From germline, CDR1 is SGHVS and CDR2 FQNEAQ. The CDR3 nucleotides are TGTGCCAGCAGCTTATTGAGTCAGGCGCACCGCTACACCTTC. Its translation: CASSLLSQAHRYTF.

The chain joins TRBV7-6 to TRBJ2-2; TRBD1 aligns across 7 bases. Germline V CDR1 and CDR2: SGHVS, FNYEAQ. Germline trimming cut 2 bases from V and 3 bases from J; bases unmatched to any gene: 9. This CDR3 has 17 amino acids. DNA for the CDR3: TGTGCCAGCAGCTTATCCCTGCGTGGGACAGACACCGGGGAGCTGTTTTTT. Translating gives CASSLSLRGTDTGELFF.

A few counts support this clone. The chain has TRBV28 and TRBJ1-2, with 10 bases fitting TRBD1. Germline lookup yields CDR1 MDHEN and CDR2 SYDVKM. Unmatched junction bases numbered 13, after V lost 6 bases and J lost 6 bases. This CDR3 comprises 16 residues. CDR3 coding DNA: TGTGCCAGCAGCCGCCCCCTCGACAGGGGGCTTCATGGCTACACCTTC. The encoded protein is CASSRPLDRGLHGYTF.

The chain uses TRBV2 and TRBJ1-2; 9 nucleotides line up with TRBD1. V gave up 10 bases and J gave up 8 bases; unmatched junction bases: 14. Germline V gene data show CDR1 as SNHLY and CDR2 as FYNNEI. The CDR3 loop spans 14 amino acids. The DNA of the CDR3 is TGTGCCAAACGCCCGGGACAGGGAATGCGGGGCTACACCTTC. Translating it yields CAKRPGQGMRGYTF.

The chain has TRBV7-3 and TRBJ2-7; 8 nucleotides match TRBD1. V shed 5 bases and J 4 bases; nucleotides not matched to a gene: 4. Looked up from germline, CDR1 is SGHTA and CDR2 is FQGTGA. This CDR3 is built from 13 residues. The CDR3 bases are TGTGCCAGCAGCCCAGGGGGCGGGTACGAGCAGTACTTC. Translating gives CASSPGGGYEQYF.

This clone was seen only once. The genes are TRBV3-1 (or the pseudogene TRBV3-2) and TRBJ2-3; 11 bases match TRBD2. Germline V gene lookup returns CDR1 LGHDT and CDR2 YNNKEL (reference sequence). Germline trimming cut 6 bases from V and 0 bases from J; bases unmatched to any gene: 5. There are 16 residues in the CDR3. CDR3 sequence reads: CASSHLAGGSTDTQYF. The DNA of the CDR3 is TGTGCCAGCAGTCATTTAGCGGGAGGGAGCACAGATACGCAGTATTTT.

This clone has just one count. This chain uses TRBV29-1 with TRBJ1-1; D unclear. CDR3 length: 12 amino acids. V was pared by 2 bases and J by 1 base, with 5 bases between. The germline V gene has CDR1 SQVTM and CDR2 ANQGSEA. The CDR3 DNA is TGCAGCGTTGAAAGACAGAACACTGAAGCTTTCTTT. Translated, it gives CSVERQNTEAFF.

The chain couples TRBV7-9 to TRBJ2-1; 7 nucleotides match TRBD2. Germline V CDR1 and CDR2: SEHNR, FQNEAQ (reference sequence). The CDR3 is 13 residues long. V lost 7 bases, J lost 9 bases, and 9 bases stayed unmatched. CDR3 in DNA: TGTGCCAGCACCCGCGCTGGGGAGGGTGAGCAGTTCTTC. As protein: CASTRAGEGEQFF.

The genes are TRBV9 and TRBJ2-7; D gene ambiguous. Trimming took 0 bases from V and 5 from J, leaving 9 bases between them. Germline CDR1 reads SGDLS; CDR2 reads YYNGEE. The CDR3 is 13 residues long. The CDR3 spells CASSVDRSNEQYF. The CDR3 nucleotides read TGTGCCAGCAGCGTAGATCGGTCTAACGAGCAGTACTTC.

The J gene is TRBJ2-5, the V gene TRBV6-2 or TRBV6-3; D may be TRBD2 (6 bases). Germline V gene sequence: CDR1 MNHEY, CDR2 SVGEGT. CDR3 size: 19 residues. V lost 6 bases and J lost 5, with 31 bases in between. Here the CDR3 DNA reads TGTGCCAGCAGCCCCATCATAACAACATCCCTCGGAGGGCGGGAGACCCAGTACTTC. It specifies CASSPIITTSLGGRETQYF.

The chain couples TRBV4-1 to TRBJ1-4; 8 nucleotides agree with TRBD1. J was trimmed by 8 bases and V by 1 base; bases with no gene match: 9. The CDR3 extends over 16 amino acids. From germline, CDR1 is MGHRA and CDR2 YSYEKL. CDR3 loop: CASSQAFRTGNEKLFF. The CDR3 nucleotides read TGCGCCAGCAGCCAAGCGTTTCGGACAGGGAACGAAAAACTGTTTTTT.

For this clone: This specimen includes other DNA sequences encoding the same CDR3. This sequence joins TRBV6-5 and TRBJ2-7, with a tentative D call TRBD1 (6 bases). Germline V gene sequence: CDR1 MNHEY, CDR2 SVGAGI. With 5 bases removed from V and 0 bases from J, the gap between germline ends came to 11 bases. The CDR3 has 14 amino acids. The CDR3, as DNA: TGTGCCAGCAGTAGGCGACAGGCCTCCTACGAGCAGTACTTC. It encodes CASSRRQASYEQYF.

The rearrangement uses TRBV7-9 and TRBJ2-1; no definite D call. V dropped 8 bases and J dropped 2 bases, with 13 bases sitting between them. In germline, CDR1 is SEHNR, CDR2 FQNEAQ (reference sequence). This CDR3 is 14 amino acids long. CDR3 loop: CASLFGGAYNEQFF. The CDR3 DNA sequence: TGTGCCAGCCTATTTGGCGGCGCCTACAATGAGCAGTTCTTC. Full variable domain (rest looked up from reference TRBV7-9 and TRBJ2-1): DTGVSQNPRHKITKRGQNVTFRCDPISEHNRLYWYRQTLGQGPEFLTYFQNEAQLEKSRLLSDRFSAERPKGSFSTLEIQRTEQGDSAMYLCASLFGGAYNEQFFGPGTRLTVL.

V and J are TRBV18 and TRBJ2-3, with D perhaps TRBD2 (5 bases). Trimming cost V 3 bases and J 4 bases, with 8 bases left between them. This CDR3 is 13 amino acids long. Germline V gives CDR1 KGHSH, CDR2 LQKENI. CDR3 DNA sequence: TGTGCCAGCTCACCTGAGGGTGCAGATACGCAGTATTTT. It encodes CASSPEGADTQYF.

The rearrangement joins TRBV7-2 to TRBJ1-1; no clear D gene. Per germline, CDR1 SGHTA and CDR2 FQGNSA. This CDR3 is built from 14 residues. The germline V and J ends were trimmed by 4 bases and 1 base, with 10 bases remaining between them. CDR3 sequence: CASSSYSENTEAFF. CDR3 nucleotide sequence: TGTGCCAGCAGCTCCTATAGTGAGAACACTGAAGCTTTCTTT.

The rearrangement uses TRBV19 and TRBJ2-7; 7 bases agree with TRBD2. This CDR3 spans 14 amino acids. Germline assignment: CDR1 LNHDA and CDR2 SQIVND (reference sequence). Germline trimming cut 4 bases from V and 2 bases from J; bases unmatched to any gene: 5. CDR3 bases: TGTGCCAGTAGTAGCGGGAGTGGGACCTACGAGCAGTACTTC. It codes for CASSSGSGTYEQYF.

This clone was detected only a few times. The chain links TRBV7-6 to TRBJ2-7; 11 bases are shared with TRBD1. Losses at the gene ends were 1 base for V and 4 bases for J; bases not matched to a gene: 6. From germline, CDR1 is SGHVS and CDR2 FNYEAQ. This CDR3 has 16 residues. In DNA form, the CDR3 reads TGTGCCAGCAGCTTAGAAAGGGACAGGGGGTTGTACGAGCAGTACTTC. Protein sequence: CASSLERDRGLYEQYF.

CDR3 protein: CASSYARGTTDTQYF. In nucleotides, the CDR3 is TGTGCCAGCAGTTACGCCCGGGGGACCACAGATACGCAGTATTTT. The chain couples TRBV6-6 to TRBJ2-3; TRBD2 might be the D (6 bases). With 2 bases removed from V and 2 bases from J, the gap between germline ends came to 11 bases. The CDR3 contains 15 residues. The germline V gene has CDR1 MNHNY and CDR2 SVGAGI (reference sequence).

This rearrangement joins TRBV28 to TRBJ2-1; possible D gene TRBD1, 6 bases. V lost 10 bases, J lost 6 bases, and 10 bases lay in between. The CDR3 runs 11 residues. Per germline, CDR1 MDHEN and CDR2 SYDVKM. The CDR3 DNA sequence: TGTGCCACCGAACAGGGCAATGAGCAGTTCTTC. It encodes CATEQGNEQFF.